This entry lists 11 T cell receptor beta chains sequenced from one sample in a study of T cells in Graves' hyperthyroidism and ophthalmopathy. It was RNA transcripts that yielded the amplified TCR beta CDR3 regions. HTBI primers were the set used in a first-round RT-PCR of the TCR CDR3. Each CDR3 protein gets one entry after TCRdb re-called the multiplex PCR reads with MiXCR. The sample includes approximately 590,000 distinct CDR3 sequences, about 45% of them seen just once. Sequenced sample: peripheral blood or thyroid tissue (not recorded which). These receptors originate from a woman aged 18-35 years with Graves' hyperthyroidism.

This clonotype was seen repeatedly, ten times or more. This chain links TRBV5-6 with TRBJ1-2, with D unclear. The germline V gene has CDR1 SGHDT and CDR2 YYEEEE. V was trimmed by 1 base and J by 0 bases, leaving 7 bases between them. The CDR3 loop spans 14 amino acids. DNA for the CDR3: TGTGCCAGCAGCTTGTACGGAGCTAACTATGGCTACACCTTC. Translation gives CASSLYGANYGYTF.

The DNA of the CDR3 is TGTGCCAGTAGTATCGGTCTCCCCTACGAGCAGTACTTC. This translates into CASSIGLPYEQYF. V is TRBV19 and J is TRBJ2-7; D is ambiguous. Germline-derived CDR1 and CDR2 are LNHDA and SQIVND (reference sequence). The CDR3 is 13 residues long. With 3 bases removed from V and 2 bases from J, the gap between germline ends came to 8 bases.

The V call is TRBV29-1, the J call TRBJ2-7; 15 bases fit TRBD2. Trimming at V came to 5 bases and at J to 3 bases, leaving 5 bases not matched to a gene. This CDR3 is built from 15 residues. Germline V gene data show CDR1 as SQVTM and CDR2 as ANQGSEA. The CDR3 DNA is TGCAGCGTTTATGGACTAGCGGGAGGGAACTACGAGCAGTACTTC. Translation gives CSVYGLAGGNYEQYF.

This chain uses TRBV6-1 with TRBJ2-7, with D unresolved. Trimming removed 5 bases at V and 6 bases at J, with 8 bases between. There are 11 residues in the CDR3. CDR1 and CDR2 from the germline V gene are MNHNS and SASEGT. The CDR3 here is CASSSMGEQYF. CDR3 bases: TGTGCCAGCAGTTCCATGGGCGAGCAGTACTTC.

The chain has TRBV19 and TRBJ1-1, with TRBD1 as a possible D gene (5 bases). From germline, CDR1 is LNHDA and CDR2 SQIVND (reference sequence). The V end was cut by 11 bases, the J end by 2 bases, with 6 bases between. CDR3 size: 10 residues. The CDR3 nucleotides are TGTGCCCGGGACAACACTGAAGCTTTCTTT. Translating it yields CARDNTEAFF.

V and J are TRBV7-3 and TRBJ1-1; D is undetermined. The CDR3 runs to 14 residues. Germline V gene sequence: CDR1 SGHTA, CDR2 FQGTGA. V was cut by 4 bases and J by 5 bases, with 14 bases left in between. The CDR3 loop reads CASSSRLWRTEAFF. CDR3 DNA: TGTGCCAGCAGCTCGCGCCTGTGGAGGACTGAAGCTTTCTTT.

This clonotype showed up just once. The V gene is TRBV25-1, the J gene TRBJ1-6, with D tentatively TRBD1 (6 bases). The CDR3 totals 13 residues. Germline assignment: CDR1 MGHDK and CDR2 SYGVNS. CDR3 sequence reads: CARSGRTVSPLHF. The CDR3 DNA is TGTGCTAGGAGCGGCAGGACAGTTTCACCCCTCCACTTT.

The genes are TRBV12-3 or TRBV12-4 and TRBJ1-5; 12 nucleotides match TRBD1. The junction had 5 bases not matched to a gene; V was cut back by 5 bases and J by 6 bases. The length of the CDR3 is 15 residues. Here the CDR3 reads CASSPGTGGTQPQHF. The CDR3 DNA follows: TGTGCCAGCAGTCCGGGGACAGGGGGCACTCAGCCCCAGCATTTT.

The J gene is TRBJ2-7, the V gene TRBV2, with 10 positions matching TRBD2. V shed 7 bases, J shed 4 bases, and the junction held 13 bases outside the gene matches. The CDR3 is 16 residues long. Germline CDR1 is SNHLY and CDR2 is FYNNEI. CDR3: CASILRTSGYVYEQYF. CDR3 in DNA: TGTGCCAGCATCCTAAGGACTAGCGGTTATGTTTACGAGCAGTACTTC.

V is TRBV29-1 and J is TRBJ1-1; D is unresolved. Per the germline V gene, CDR1 is SQVTM and CDR2 is ANQGSEA. The CDR3 contains 11 residues. Deletions cut 5 bases from V and 8 bases from J, with 12 bases between. The CDR3 DNA is TGCAGCGTTTTTTACGGCACAGAAGCTTTCTTT. As protein: CSVFYGTEAFF.

In this sample, this clonotype turned up a few times. J is TRBJ2-7 and V is TRBV7-8; no reliable D call. The germline V gene encodes CDR1 SGHVS and CDR2 FQNEAQ. Trimming took off 6 bases at V and 5 bases at J, with 8 bases between the two ends. CDR3 length equals 11 residues. The DNA of the CDR3 is TGTGCCAGCAGAGACGGTAACGAGCAGTACTTC. This gives the protein CASRDGNEQYF. Combining the CDR3 with reference TRBV7-8 and TRBJ2-7 gives the whole variable domain GAGVSQSPRYKVAKRGQDVALRCDPISGHVSLFWYQQALGQGPEFLTYFQNEAQLDKSGLPSDRFFAERPEGSVSTLKIQRTQQEDSAVYLCASRDGNEQYFGPGTRLTVT.